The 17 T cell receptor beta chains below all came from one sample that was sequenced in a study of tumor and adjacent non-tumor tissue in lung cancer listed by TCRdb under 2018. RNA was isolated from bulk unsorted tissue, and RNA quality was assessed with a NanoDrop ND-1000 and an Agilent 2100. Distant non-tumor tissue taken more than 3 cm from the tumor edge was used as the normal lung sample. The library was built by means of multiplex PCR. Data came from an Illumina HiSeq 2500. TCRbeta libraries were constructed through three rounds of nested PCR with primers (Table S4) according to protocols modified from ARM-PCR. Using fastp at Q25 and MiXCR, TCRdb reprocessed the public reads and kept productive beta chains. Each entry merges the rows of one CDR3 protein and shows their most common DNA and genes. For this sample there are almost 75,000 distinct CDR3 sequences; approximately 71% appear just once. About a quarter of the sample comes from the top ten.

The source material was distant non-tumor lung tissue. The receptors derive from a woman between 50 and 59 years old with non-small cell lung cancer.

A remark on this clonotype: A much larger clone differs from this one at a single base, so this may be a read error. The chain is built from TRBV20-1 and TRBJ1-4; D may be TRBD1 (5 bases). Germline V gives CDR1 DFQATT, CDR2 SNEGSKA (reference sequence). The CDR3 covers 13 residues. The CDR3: CTAGQDDGEKLFF. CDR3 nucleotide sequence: TGCACTGCTGGACAAGACGACGGAGAAAAACTGTTTTTT.

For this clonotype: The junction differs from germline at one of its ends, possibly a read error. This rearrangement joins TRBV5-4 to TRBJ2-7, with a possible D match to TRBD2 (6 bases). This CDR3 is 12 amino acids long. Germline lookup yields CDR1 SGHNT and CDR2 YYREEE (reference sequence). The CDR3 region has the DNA TGTGCCAACAGCTCGGAGGGCTACGAGCAGTACTTC. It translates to CANSSEGYEQYF.

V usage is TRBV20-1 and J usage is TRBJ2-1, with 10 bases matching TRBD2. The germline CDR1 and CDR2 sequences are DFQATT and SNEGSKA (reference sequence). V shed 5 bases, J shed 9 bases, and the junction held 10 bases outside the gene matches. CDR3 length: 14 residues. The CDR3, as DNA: TGCAGTGCTGCACTGGGACTAGCGTGCGGTGAGCAGTTCTTC. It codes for CSAALGLACGEQFF.

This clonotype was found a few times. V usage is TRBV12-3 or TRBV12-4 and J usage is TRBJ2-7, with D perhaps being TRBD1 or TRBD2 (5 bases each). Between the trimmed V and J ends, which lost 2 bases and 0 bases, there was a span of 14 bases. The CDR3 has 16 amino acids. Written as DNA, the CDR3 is TGTGCCAGCAGTTTAAATGGAGTGGGGACCTCCTACGAGCAGTACTTC. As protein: CASSLNGVGTSYEQYF.

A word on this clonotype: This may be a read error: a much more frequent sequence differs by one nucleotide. The CDR3 protein is CAIGVLAGDSGELFF. In DNA form, the CDR3 reads TGTGCCATCGGTGTCCTAGCGGGAGATTCCGGGGAGCTGTTTTTT. The V gene is TRBV10-3, the J gene TRBJ2-2, with TRBD2 matching over 10 bases. V lost 8 bases and J lost 6; bases outside the gene matches: 9. There are 15 residues in the CDR3. CDR1 is ENHRY, CDR2 SYGVKD, per germline.

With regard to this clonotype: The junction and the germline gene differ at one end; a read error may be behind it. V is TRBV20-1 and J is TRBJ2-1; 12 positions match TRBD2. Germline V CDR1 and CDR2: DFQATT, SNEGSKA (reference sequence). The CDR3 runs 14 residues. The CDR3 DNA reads TGCAGTGCTGCACCGGGACTAGCGGGCCGTGAGCAGTTTTTC. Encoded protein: CSAAPGLAGREQFF.

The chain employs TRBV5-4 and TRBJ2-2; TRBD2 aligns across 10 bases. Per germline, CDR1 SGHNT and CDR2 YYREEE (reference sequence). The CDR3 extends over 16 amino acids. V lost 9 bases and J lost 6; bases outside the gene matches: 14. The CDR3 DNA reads TGTGCCAATAAGGAAGAACTAGCGGGAACCTCCGGGGAGCTGTTTTTT. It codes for CANKEELAGTSGELFF.

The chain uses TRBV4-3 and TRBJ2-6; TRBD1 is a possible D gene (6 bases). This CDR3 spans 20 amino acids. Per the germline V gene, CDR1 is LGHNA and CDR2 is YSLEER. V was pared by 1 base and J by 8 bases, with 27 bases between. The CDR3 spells CASSQGTLDRTYSGTNVLTF. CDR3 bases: TGCGCCAGCAGCCAAGGGACGTTAGACAGGACTTACTCTGGAACCAACGTCCTGACTTTC.

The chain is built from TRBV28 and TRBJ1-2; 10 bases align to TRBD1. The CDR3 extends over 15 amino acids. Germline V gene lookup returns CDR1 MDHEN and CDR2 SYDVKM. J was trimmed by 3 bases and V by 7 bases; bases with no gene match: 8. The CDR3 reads CASILPGQGYYGYTF. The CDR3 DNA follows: TGTGCCAGCATCTTACCGGGACAGGGGTACTATGGCTACACCTTC.

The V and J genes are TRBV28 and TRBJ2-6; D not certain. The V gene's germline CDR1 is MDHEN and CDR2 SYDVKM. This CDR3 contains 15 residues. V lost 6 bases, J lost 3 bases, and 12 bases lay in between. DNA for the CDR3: TGTGCCAGCAGGACAACAGAGCTTGGGGCCAACGTCCTGACTTTC. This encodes CASRTTELGANVLTF. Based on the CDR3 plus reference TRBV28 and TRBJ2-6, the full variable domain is DVKVTQSSRYLVKRTGEKVFLECVQDMDHENMFWYRQDPGLGLRLIYFSYDVKMKEKGDIPEGYSVSREKKERFSLILESASTNQTSMYLCASRTTELGANVLTFGAGSRLTVL.

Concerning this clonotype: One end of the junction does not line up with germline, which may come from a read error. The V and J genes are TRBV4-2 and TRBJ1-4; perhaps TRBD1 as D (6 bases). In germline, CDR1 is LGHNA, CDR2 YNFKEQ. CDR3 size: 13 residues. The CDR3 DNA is TGTGCCAGCAACCAAAAGACAGGAGAAAAACTGTTTTTT. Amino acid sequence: CASNQKTGEKLFF.

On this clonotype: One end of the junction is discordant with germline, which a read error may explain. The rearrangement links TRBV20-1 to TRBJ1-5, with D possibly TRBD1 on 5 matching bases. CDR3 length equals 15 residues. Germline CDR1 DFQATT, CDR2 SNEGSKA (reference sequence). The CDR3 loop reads CSVREVAGINQPQHF. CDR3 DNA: TGCAGTGTTAGAGAGGTCGCAGGGATTAACCAGCCCCAGCATTTT.

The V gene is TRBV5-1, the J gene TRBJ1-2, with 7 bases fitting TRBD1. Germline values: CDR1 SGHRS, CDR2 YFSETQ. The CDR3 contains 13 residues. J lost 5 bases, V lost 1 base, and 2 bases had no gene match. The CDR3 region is CASSLTGEYGYTF. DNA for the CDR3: TGCGCCAGCAGCTTGACAGGGGAGTATGGCTACACCTTC.

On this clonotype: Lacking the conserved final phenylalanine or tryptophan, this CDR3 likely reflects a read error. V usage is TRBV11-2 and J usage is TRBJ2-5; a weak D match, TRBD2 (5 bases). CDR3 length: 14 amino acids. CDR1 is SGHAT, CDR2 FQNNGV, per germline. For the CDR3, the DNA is TGTGTCAGCAGCTTTGGACTGTACCAAGAGACCCAGTACCTC. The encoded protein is CVSSFGLYQETQYL.

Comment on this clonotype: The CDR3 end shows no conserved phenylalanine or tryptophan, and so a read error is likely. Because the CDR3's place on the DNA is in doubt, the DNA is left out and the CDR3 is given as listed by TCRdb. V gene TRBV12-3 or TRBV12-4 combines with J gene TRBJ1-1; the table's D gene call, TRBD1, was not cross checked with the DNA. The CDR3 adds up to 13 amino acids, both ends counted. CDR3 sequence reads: CASIQRGGTEGFI.

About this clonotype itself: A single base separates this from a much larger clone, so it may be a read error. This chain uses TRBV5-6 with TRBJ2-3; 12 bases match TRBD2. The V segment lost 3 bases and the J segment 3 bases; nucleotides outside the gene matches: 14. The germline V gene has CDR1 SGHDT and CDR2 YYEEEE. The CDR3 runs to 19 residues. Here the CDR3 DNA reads TGTGCCAGCAGCTCCGTTCCTAGCGGGAGGGGGGGTGAGACAGATACGCAGTATTTT. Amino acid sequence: CASSSVPSGRGGETDTQYF. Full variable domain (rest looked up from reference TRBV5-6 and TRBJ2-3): DAGVTQSPTHLIKTRGQQVTLRCSPKSGHDTVSWYQQALGQGPQFIFQYYEEEERQRGNFPDRFSGHQFPNYSSELNVNALLLGDSALYLCASSSVPSGRGGETDTQYFGPGTRLTVL.

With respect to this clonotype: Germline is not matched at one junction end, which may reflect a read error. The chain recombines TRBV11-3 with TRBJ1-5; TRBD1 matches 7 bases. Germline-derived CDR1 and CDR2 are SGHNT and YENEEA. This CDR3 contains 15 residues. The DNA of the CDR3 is TGCACCAGCAGCTTTTCACAGGGGTGCAATCAGCCCCAGCATTTT. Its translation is CTSSFSQGCNQPQHF.